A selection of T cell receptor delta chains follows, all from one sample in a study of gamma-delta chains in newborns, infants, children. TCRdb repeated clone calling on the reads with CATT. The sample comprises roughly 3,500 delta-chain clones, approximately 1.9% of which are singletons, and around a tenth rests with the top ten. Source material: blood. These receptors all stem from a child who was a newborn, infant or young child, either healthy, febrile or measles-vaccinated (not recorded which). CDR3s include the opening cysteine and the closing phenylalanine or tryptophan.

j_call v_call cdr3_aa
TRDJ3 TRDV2 CACDTWGFPSSWDTRQMFF
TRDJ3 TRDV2 CACDRTGGSWDTRQMFF
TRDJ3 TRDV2 CACDTGGSWDTRQMFF
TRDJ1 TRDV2 CASEYTDKLIF
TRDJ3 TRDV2 CACDTATGGYASWDTRQMFF
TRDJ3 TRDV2 CACDTWGPSWDTRQMFF
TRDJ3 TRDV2 CACDTVLGESSRDTRQMFF
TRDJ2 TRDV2 CACDTVGDKALTAQLFF
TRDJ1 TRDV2 CACDALLGDTDKLIF
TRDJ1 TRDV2 CACDGGYYTDKLIF
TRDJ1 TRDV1 CALGEPYWGIRIDKLIF
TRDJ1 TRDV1 CALGELAQGRNTDKLIF
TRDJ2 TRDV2 CACTRDGSRNFMEPGTSLTAQLFF
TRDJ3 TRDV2 CACDSLGDLYSWDTRQMFF
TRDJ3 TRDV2 CACDTLGISSWDTRQMFF
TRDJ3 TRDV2 CACDTGWGIRGSWDTRQMFF
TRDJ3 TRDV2 CACDTLGGSWDTRQMFF
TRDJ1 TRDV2 CACDGMGTGGSTDKLIF
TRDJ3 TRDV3 CASPFLLGDVTSSWDTRQMFF
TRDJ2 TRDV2 CACDKGIALTAQLFF
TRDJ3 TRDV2 CACDVLGSSSWDTRQMFF
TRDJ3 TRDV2 CACDTEGRSWDTRQMFF
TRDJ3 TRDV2 CACDTAGNSWDTRQMFF
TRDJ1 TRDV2 CACDTVGLYTDKLIF
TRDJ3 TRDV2 CACDTVGTGGSSSWDTRQMFF
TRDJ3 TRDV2 CACDTLGDTSWDTRQMFF
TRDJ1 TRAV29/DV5 CAASPTGDPYTDKLIF
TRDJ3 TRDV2 CACDTVTASWDTRQMFF
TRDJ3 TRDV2 CACDKLGDTRWDTRQMFF
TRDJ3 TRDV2 CACDTGWGNISWDTRQMFF
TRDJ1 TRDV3 CAAHLGYWGRYTDKLIF
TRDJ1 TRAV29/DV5 CAAASYPGGYRCTDKLIF
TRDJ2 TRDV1 CALLLGARVLTAQLFF
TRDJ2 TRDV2 CACDTVLGDTSLTAQLFF
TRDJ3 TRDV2 CACDTVGSWDTRQMFF